The entry below describes one T cell receptor beta chain. The authors' processing: Estimation of nucleated cell counts relied on the amplification of reference gene primers. Assay: immunoSEQ multiplex PCR; the TCRdb copy retains only in-frame clones and omits some. Clonal size and the V and J genes are those of that table, whereas D and trimming came from the DNA. The table shows about 74,000 clones, with roughly 88% occurring only once. The data originate from a study of blood T cell repertoires in COVID-19. As for the study in general: Samples came from the United States, Italy and Spain, spanning acute and convalescent COVID-19. PBMCs, B-cell-depleted T cells, or T cells provided the cDNA or gDNA that made up the material.

Germline assignment: CDR1 ENHRY and CDR2 SYGVKD. V lost 4 bases, J lost 1 base, and 9 bases stayed unmatched. CDR3 length: 16 amino acids. The chain recombines TRBV10-3 with TRBJ1-2, with 7 bases identical to TRBD1. Sequencing input: peripheral blood. This sequence was found in a woman older than 75 with active or convalescent COVID-19. CDR3 coding DNA: TGTGCCATCAGTGCTAAAGGGACAGTGATTAACTATGGCTACACCTTC. Its protein is CAISAKGTVINYGYTF.